Below, 5 T cell receptor beta chains from the same sample are listed, as sequenced in a study of monozygotic twins with inflammatory bowel disease. TCRdb re-called the 5' RACE reads, yielding one record per CDR3 amino acid sequence without DNA. Across around 380,000 distinct CDR3 sequences, the top ten clones capture under 3% of the sample. The sample taken for sequencing was blood. These receptor sequences come from a human donor with ulcerative colitis or Crohn's disease, or a healthy co-twin of an affected twin (not recorded which).

This sequence joins TRBV15 and TRBJ2-1; checking the TCRdb D call of TRBD2 is not possible without DNA. The CDR3 extends over 16 amino acids. Germline-derived CDR1 and CDR2 are LNHNV and YYDKDF (reference sequence). The CDR3 sequence: CATSRAKGRLGNEQFF.

V is TRBV20-1 and J is TRBJ2-2; TCRdb designates TRBD1, a call that cannot be tested without DNA. CDR3 length: 13 residues. The germline V gene has CDR1 DFQATT and CDR2 SNEGSKA (reference sequence). CDR3 protein: CSAKTGWTPLLFF.

The genes are TRBV5-6 and TRBJ2-2; without DNA, the TCRdb call of TRBD1 cannot be checked. Germline V gene sequence: CDR1 SGHDT, CDR2 YYEEEE. The CDR3 runs to 15 residues. The CDR3 sequence: CASSLEGWSTGELFF.

V and J are TRBV20-1 and TRBJ1-1. CDR3 size: 12 residues. Germline-derived CDR1 and CDR2 are DFQATT and SNEGSKA (reference sequence). The CDR3 loop reads CSARAGNTEAFF.

This chain uses TRBV3-1 with TRBJ2-2; TCRdb calls TRBD1, which cannot be checked without DNA. Germline V CDR1 and CDR2: LGHDT, YNNKEL (reference sequence). The CDR3 is made up of 16 amino acids. The CDR3: CASSYHTGTGAGELFF.